This T cell receptor (beta chain) is drawn from a study of blood T cell repertoires in COVID-19. The CDR3 contains 15 residues. V lost 0 bases, J lost 6 bases, and 7 bases stayed unmatched. Germline V gene data show CDR1 as KGHSH and CDR2 as LQKENI. Per the original data handling: By means of reference gene primer amplification, nucleated cell counts were estimated. Sequencing was performed with immunoSEQ multiplex PCR; in TCRdb, only in-frame clones are kept and a portion is missing. Clonal size and the V and J genes are those of that table, whereas D and trimming came from the DNA. Of 49,000 or so clones listed, approximately 88% are singletons.

This TCR was sampled from a middle-aged man with acute or convalescent COVID-19. The chain has TRBV18 and TRBJ1-1, with TRBD1 matching over 7 bases. The sequencing sample was made of peripheral blood. CDR3 region: CASSPPGTAGAEAFF. CDR3 sequence (DNA): TGTGCCAGCTCACCACCCGGGACAGCGGGAGCTGAAGCTTTCTTT.